Included here is one TCR beta chain sequence, with context. Via MiXCR, TCRdb re-called the RACE reads, giving one row per CDR3 protein. Of 340,000 or so distinct CDR3 sequences listed, around 7% are singletons. Time point reported: patch test 1, 2 weeks after DPC sensitization. Specified treatment: therapeutic diphenylcyclopropenone sensitization with weekly scalp DPC. This sample is part of a study of human T cells and chemical hapten exposure. Study overall: Patients received weekly diphenylcyclopropenone doses to the scalp throughout the roughly 22-week study. Small pooled library volume differences mainly caused per-sample TCR yield variation.

V shed 6 bases and J 7 bases; nucleotides not matched to a gene: 10. The CDR3 length is 15 residues. The sample in question was whole blood, obtained in connection with sensitization to the hapten diphenylcyclopropenone (DPC). The chain links TRBV12-3 or TRBV12-4 to TRBJ2-1; 9 bases agree with TRBD1. This receptor was identified in a woman younger than 30 with alopecia areata. Some clones in this sample may be carry-over from other donors' samples. DNA of the CDR3: TGTGCCAGCAGCCGGACAGGGGCTGTGTGGAATGAGCAGTTCTTC. Translating it yields CASSRTGAVWNEQFF.